This TCR beta chain was recovered during a study of cytomegalovirus exposure and HLA in healthy donors. PCR involved 60 Vbeta and 13 Jbeta primers. Produced via immunoSEQ multiplex PCR; TCRdb's table is partial and in-frame only. The data show roughly 150,000 clones, 75% to 90% seen once. There are 15 residues in the CDR3. Per germline, CDR1 SGHNT and CDR2 YYREEE (reference sequence). The junction had 5 bases not matched to a gene; V was cut back by 4 bases and J by 4 bases. The sequenced material came from PBMCs. The V call is TRBV5-4, the J call TRBJ2-2, with 9 bases identical to TRBD1. The sequence came from a male donor in good health and CMV-seronegative. In DNA form, the CDR3 reads TGTGCCAGCAGCCAACAGGGGGCTGGCACCGGGGAGCTGTTTTTT. Translating it yields CASSQQGAGTGELFF.